Below are 26 T cell receptor beta chains sequenced from a single sample in a study of CD8+CD57+ T cells in acquired aplastic anemia. CDR3 and TCR beta VDJ profiling relied on genomic DNA as the template. Each CDR3 protein gets one entry after TCRdb re-called the reads with MiXCR. The sample shows about 290,000 distinct CDR3 sequences, under 65% of them seen only once. Individuals selected for sequencing had exhibited CD8+CD57+ cell expansion on flow cytometry. The sequenced sample was sorted CD4+, CD8+, or CD8+CD57+ T cells (not recorded which) from PBMCs. Receptors were obtained from a human donor with aplastic anemia.

This clonotype was counted at least ten times. This chain uses TRBV7-2 with TRBJ1-4, with D hard to call. The CDR3 extends over 12 amino acids. V was pared by 5 bases and J by 8 bases, with 9 bases between. Germline loops: CDR1 SGHTA, CDR2 FQGNSA. In DNA, the CDR3 is TGTGCCAGCAGCCCCCATCGGGAAAAACTGTTTTTT. Amino acid sequence: CASSPHREKLFF. The whole variable domain, remainder taken from reference TRBV7-2 and TRBJ1-4, is GAGVSQSPSNKVTEKGKDVELRCDPISGHTALYWYRQSLGQGLEFLIYFQGNSAPDKSGLPSDRFSAERTGGSVSTLTIQRTQQEDSAVYLCASSPHREKLFFGSGTQLSVL.

This clonotype was observed at least ten times. J is TRBJ2-7 and V is TRBV27; tentatively, D is TRBD2 (6 bases). The CDR3 spans 15 residues. Trimming pared 0 bases from V and 3 bases from J, leaving 12 bases between. The germline gives CDR1 MNHEY, CDR2 SMNVEV (reference sequence). For the CDR3, the DNA is TGTGCCAGCAGTTTATCGGTGACGGGGGACTACGAGCAGTACTTC. Residues: CASSLSVTGDYEQYF.

V and J are TRBV20-1 and TRBJ2-1; 14 nucleotides match TRBD2. The trim removed 6 bases at V and 8 bases at J, leaving 3 bases unmatched. CDR3 length: 13 amino acids. Germline V gives CDR1 DFQATT, CDR2 SNEGSKA (reference sequence). The CDR3 sequence: CSAAGLAGDEQFF. CDR3 in DNA: TGCAGTGCCGCGGGACTAGCGGGGGATGAGCAGTTCTTC.

In this sample, this clonotype turned up many times. The gene calls are TRBV5-5 and TRBJ1-1, with D tentatively TRBD1 (5 bases). This CDR3 comprises 14 residues. Germline CDR1 reads SGHKS; CDR2 reads YYEKEE (reference sequence). V was clipped by 5 bases and J by 1 base, with 12 bases between them. The CDR3 here is CASSGPGRNTEAFF. The CDR3 region has the DNA TGTGCCAGCAGTGGGCCAGGGAGGAACACTGAAGCTTTCTTT. The whole variable domain, filled in from reference TRBV5-5 and TRBJ1-1, reads DAGVTQSPTHLIKTRGQQVTLRCSPISGHKSVSWYQQVLGQGPQFIFQYYEKEERGRGNFPDRFSARQFPNYSSELNVNALLLGDSALYLCASSGPGRNTEAFFGQGTRLTVV.

This sequence joins TRBV5-1 and TRBJ2-5, with 9 bases identical to TRBD1. This CDR3 is built from 14 residues. The germline gives CDR1 SGHRS, CDR2 YFSETQ. J was trimmed by 4 bases and V by 3 bases; bases with no gene match: 4. Here the CDR3 reads CASSYDRGAETQYF. CDR3 in DNA: TGCGCCAGCAGCTACGACAGGGGGGCAGAGACCCAGTACTTC.

This sequence joins TRBV5-4 and TRBJ2-7; D could derive from TRBD1 or TRBD2 (5 bases each). The CDR3 covers 15 residues. CDR1 is SGHNT and CDR2 is YYREEE in the germline V gene (reference sequence). V gave up 7 bases and J gave up 2 bases, with 19 bases separating them. The CDR3 DNA reads as TGTGCCAGCGCCCCCGGGGCCGACGGGGCCTACGAGCAGTACTTC. It encodes CASAPGADGAYEQYF.

There are a few counts of this clonotype. The rearrangement uses TRBV2 and TRBJ2-7, with D perhaps matching TRBD1 (6 bases). Trimming took off 5 bases at V and 4 bases at J, with 15 bases between the two ends. The CDR3 length is 14 residues. Germline V gene sequence: CDR1 SNHLY, CDR2 FYNNEI. The CDR3 spells CASSTWDTRYEQYF. CDR3 sequence (DNA): TGTGCCAGCAGTACTTGGGACACCAGATACGAGCAGTACTTC.

The sample holds one count of this clonotype. Here the CDR3 DNA reads TGTGCCAGCAGCGTAGCGGGACCGGGACAGGGCGGTTATTCACCCCTCCACTTT. This translates into CASSVAGPGQGGYSPLHF. This chain uses TRBV9 with TRBJ1-6; 9 positions match TRBD1. In germline, CDR1 is SGDLS, CDR2 YYNGEE. J was trimmed by 8 bases and V by 0 bases; bases with no gene match: 12. CDR3 size: 18 residues. The complete variable domain, with remaining parts taken from reference TRBV9 and TRBJ1-6, reads DSGVTQTPKHLITATGQRVTLRCSPRSGDLSVYWYQQSLDQGLQFLIQYYNGEERAKGNILERFSAQQFPDLHSELNLSSLELGDSALYFCASSVAGPGQGGYSPLHFGNGTRLTVT.

The chain recombines TRBV15 with TRBJ2-1; D gene unclear. Germline-derived CDR1 and CDR2 are LNHNV and YYDKDF (reference sequence). This CDR3 has 12 amino acids. V lost 3 bases and J 15 bases, leaving 15 bases between the germline ends. The CDR3 sequence: CATSSDSPQLFF. The CDR3 nucleotides read TGTGCCACCAGCAGCGACTCCCCCCAGCTGTTCTTC.

About this clonotype: This CDR3 fails to terminate in the conserved phenylalanine or tryptophan, so it likely reflects a read error. This chain uses TRBV5-1 with TRBJ1-1; weak D call: TRBD1 (6 bases). This CDR3 spans 13 amino acids. Per germline, CDR1 SGHRS and CDR2 YFSETQ. V gave up 5 bases and J gave up 5 bases, with 13 bases separating them. The CDR3 nucleotides read TGCGCCAGCAGTAACGGGGGGCTGACTGAAGCTTTCTGT. It encodes CASSNGGLTEAFC.

The CDR3 region has the DNA TGTGCCAGCAGCTTTGGCGGGGGGGCAGATGAGCAGTTCTTC. The encoded protein is CASSFGGGADEQFF. The chain has TRBV7-9 and TRBJ2-1, with 9 positions matching TRBD2. The CDR3 totals 14 residues. CDR1 is SEHNR, CDR2 FQNEAQ, per germline (reference sequence). The V and J ends lost 3 bases and 8 bases, in that order; junction bases with no gene match: 5.

V gene TRBV6-4 combines with J gene TRBJ2-1; D is unclear. There are 14 residues in the CDR3. CDR1 is MRHNA and CDR2 is SNTAGT in the germline V gene. Trimming stripped 0 bases from V and 10 bases from J, with 13 bases between. The CDR3 reads CASSDSGESGEQFF. DNA for the CDR3: TGTGCCAGCAGTGACTCGGGTGAATCGGGCGAGCAGTTCTTC.

J is TRBJ1-6 and V is TRBV12-3 or TRBV12-4, with 10 bases identical to TRBD1. Trimming at V came to 5 bases and at J to 1 base, leaving 5 bases not matched to a gene. The length of the CDR3 is 17 residues. The CDR3 DNA reads as TGTGCCAGCAGTCCGAGACAGGGGGCATCCTATAATTCACCCCTCCACTTT. It translates to CASSPRQGASYNSPLHF.

The chain recombines TRBV24-1 with TRBJ2-1, with D perhaps matching TRBD2 (5 bases). This CDR3 region has 13 residues. CDR1 and CDR2 from the germline V gene are KGHDR and SFDVKD. Trimming took 5 bases from V and 7 from J, leaving 11 bases between them. The DNA for the CDR3 is TGTGCCACCAGTGTTGAGAGGGTGAATGAGCAGTTCTTC. Protein: CATSVERVNEQFF.

The rearrangement uses TRBV5-8 and TRBJ2-5, with D uncertain. There are 14 residues in the CDR3. Germline CDR1 is SGHTS and CDR2 is YDEGEE. The V and J ends lost 5 bases and 2 bases respectively, with 13 bases between them. This chain's CDR3 is CASSFKESQETQYF. CDR3 DNA sequence: TGTGCCAGCAGTTTTAAGGAAAGTCAAGAGACCCAGTACTTC.

This chain uses TRBV7-6 with TRBJ2-7, with TRBD1 matching 9 bases. CDR3 size: 15 residues. The junction had 6 bases not matched to a gene; V was cut back by 1 base and J by 5 bases. Per the germline V gene, CDR1 is SGHVS and CDR2 is FNYEAQ. For the CDR3, the DNA is TGTGCCAGCAGCTTAGGAGGGACAGGGTCACACGAGCAGTACTTC. Encoded protein: CASSLGGTGSHEQYF. Supplemented by reference TRBV7-6 and TRBJ2-7, the full variable domain reads GAGVSQSPRYKVTKRGQDVALRCDPISGHVSLYWYRQALGQGPEFLTYFNYEAQQDKSGLPNDRFSAERPEGSISTLTIQRTEQRDSAMYRCASSLGGTGSHEQYFGPGTRLTVT.

This clonotype was observed a handful of times. This sequence joins TRBV7-8 and TRBJ2-7, with 7 bases fitting TRBD2. Germline V lookup: CDR1 SGHVS, CDR2 FQNEAQ. This CDR3 has 15 residues. Trimming cost V 5 bases and J 9 bases; bases outside gene matches: 16. The CDR3 nucleotides are TGTGCCAGCAGCCCCTTGGCGGGAGAATTCTTGGTGCAGTACTTC. Its translation: CASSPLAGEFLVQYF.

There are many counts of this clonotype. The chain employs TRBV11-2 and TRBJ1-5; tentatively, D is TRBD1 (6 bases). V shed 0 bases and J shed 4 bases, with 10 bases lying between them. The CDR3 has 15 residues. Germline V gives CDR1 SGHAT, CDR2 FQNNGV. The DNA for the CDR3 is TGTGCCAGCAGCTTAGAGGGGGCCGGGAATCAGCCCCAGCATTTT. Its protein is CASSLEGAGNQPQHF.

Regarding this clonotype: Germline is not matched at one junction end, which may reflect a read error. The chain couples TRBV7-3 to TRBJ2-1; D remains unclear. Judging by the DNA end, TRBJ2-7 fits better; the J call may be wrong. The CDR3 runs to 12 residues. Germline CDR1 reads SGHTA; CDR2 reads FQGTGA. The CDR3 DNA sequence: TGTGCCGGCAGTCTGAGGCCCCCGGAGCAGTACTTC. Translation gives CAGSLRPPEQYF.

This clonotype was detected only once. This chain links TRBV19 with TRBJ2-1; 7 nucleotides match TRBD2. The length of the CDR3 is 15 residues. Germline lookup yields CDR1 LNHDA and CDR2 SQIVND (reference sequence). The ends lost 4 bases at V and 4 bases at J; junction bases unmatched: 7. The CDR3 spells CASSRGEGVYNEQFF. In DNA form, the CDR3 reads TGTGCCAGTAGTAGGGGGGAGGGAGTGTACAATGAGCAGTTCTTC.

At least ten counts were recorded for this clonotype. The V and J genes are TRBV15 and TRBJ2-5; D not resolved. The CDR3 sequence is 12 residues long. Germline assignment: CDR1 LNHNV and CDR2 YYDKDF (reference sequence). V was pared by 9 bases and J by 5 bases, with 13 bases between. DNA of the CDR3: TGTGCCACTTCGACTCGCGTGGAGACCCAGTACTTC. It yields the protein CATSTRVETQYF. Looking up the rest from reference TRBV15 and TRBJ2-5 gives the full variable domain: DAMVIQNPRYQVTQFGKPVTLSCSQTLNHNVMYWYQQKSSQAPKLLFHYYDKDFNNEADTPDNFQSRRPNTSFCFLDIRSPGLGDTAMYLCATSTRVETQYFGPGTRLLVL.

The chain has TRBV2 and TRBJ2-6; the D gene is possibly TRBD1 (5 bases). Trimming left V 3 bases short and J 2 bases short, with 5 bases between. The CDR3 totals 14 residues. Germline loops: CDR1 SNHLY, CDR2 FYNNEI. The chain's CDR3 is CASSDRAGANVLTF. The CDR3, as DNA: TGTGCCAGCAGTGACAGGGCTGGGGCCAACGTCCTGACTTTC. Variable domain in full (rest from reference TRBV2 and TRBJ2-6): EPEVTQTPSHQVTQMGQEVILRCVPISNHLYFYWYRQILGQKVEFLVSFYNNEISEKSEIFDDQFSVERPDGSNFTLKIRSTKLEDSAMYFCASSDRAGANVLTFGAGSRLTVL.

The rearrangement uses TRBV15 and TRBJ1-4; no definite D call. V was pared by 0 bases and J by 8 bases, with 13 bases between. CDR1 and CDR2 from the germline V gene are LNHNV and YYDKDF (reference sequence). The CDR3 spans 15 residues. The CDR3 loop is CATSRDGRVQEKLFF. The CDR3 nucleotides are TGTGCCACCAGCAGAGATGGGAGGGTTCAAGAAAAACTGTTTTTT.

Many counts were recorded for this clonotype. The CDR3 loop is CASSQGSGVNQPQHF. As DNA, the CDR3 is TGTGCCAGCAGCCAAGGATCAGGGGTGAATCAGCCCCAGCATTTT. The V call is TRBV3-1, the J call TRBJ1-5, with D maybe TRBD1 (6 bases). CDR1 and CDR2 (germline): LGHDT, YNNKEL (reference sequence). V was cut by 1 base and J by 4 bases, with 11 bases left in between. CDR3 length equals 15 residues. The variable domain in full, completed from reference TRBV3-1 and TRBJ1-5, reads DTAVSQTPKYLVTQMGNDKSIKCEQNLGHDTMYWYKQDSKKFLKIMFSYNNKELIINETVPNRFSPKSPDKAHLNLHINSLELGDSAVYFCASSQGSGVNQPQHFGDGTRLSIL.

This chain uses TRBV12-3 or TRBV12-4 with TRBJ2-7; 7 bases align to TRBD1. The CDR3 has 15 amino acids. The CDR3 loop reads CASGSLRQGLGKQYF. CDR3 in DNA: TGTGCTAGTGGTTCACTCCGACAGGGATTAGGGAAGCAGTACTTC.

This clonotype occurred many times. The chain is built from TRBV20-1 and TRBJ1-2, with D possibly being TRBD1 (6 bases). The CDR3 length is 12 residues. V lost 7 bases and J lost 4, with 13 bases in between. CDR1 is DFQATT and CDR2 is SNEGSKA in the germline V gene (reference sequence). CDR3 in amino acids: CSDQGSPYGYTF. CDR3 nucleotide sequence: TGCAGTGATCAGGGGAGTCCCTATGGCTACACCTTC.